Listed below are T cell receptor beta chains from one sample, sequenced in a study of T cells after yellow fever vaccination. TCRdb re-called the 5' RACE reads with MiXCR, one entry per CDR3 protein. The sample contains around 500,000 distinct CDR3 sequences, about a fifth of which appear only once. The sequenced sample was PBMCs, obtained about 20 days after the first yellow fever vaccination. These TCRs come from a man aged 18 to 29 who received the YFV17D yellow fever vaccine. The CDR3 runs from the conserved cysteine through the conserved F or W. The D gene is left open where the match is weak. Clone size is shown for a subset of rows, as once, few, many or a class of expanded clone.

>TRBD1|few|TRBJ2-6|TRBV15
CATSRKTGGAGANVLTF
TGTGCCACCAGCCGAAAGACAGGGGGTGCTGGGGCCAACGTCCTGACTTTC
>-|-|TRBJ1-5|TRBV12-3/TRBV12-4
CATSWRSNQPQHF
TGTGCCACCTCATGGCGAAGCAATCAGCCCCAGCATTTT
>-|-|TRBJ2-3|TRBV12-3/TRBV12-4
CASSSLELTDTQYF
TGTGCCAGCAGTTCACTAGAACTCACAGATACGCAGTATTTT
>-|once|TRBJ2-5|TRBV19
CASSDLQETQYF
TGTGCCAGTAGCGACCTTCAAGAGACCCAGTACTTC
>-|-|TRBJ2-3|TRBV5-1
CASTDPDWGSTDTQYF
TGCGCCAGCACCGATCCGGACTGGGGCAGCACAGATACGCAGTATTTT
>-|-|TRBJ2-1|TRBV27
CASTTGTQVQFF
TGTGCCAGCACAACCGGGACGCAGGTACAGTTCTTC
>-|few|TRBJ2-3|TRBV7-8
CASSYGVADTQYF
TGTGCCAGCAGCTATGGGGTGGCGGATACGCAGTATTTT
>-|-|TRBJ2-1|TRBV7-2
CASSLGAMAYNEQFF
TGTGCCAGCAGCTTAGGGGCCATGGCATACAATGAGCAGTTCTTC
>-|-|TRBJ2-5|TRBV5-1
CASSLMTEETQYF
TGCGCCAGCAGCTTGATGACAGAAGAGACCCAGTACTTC
>-|few|TRBJ2-3|TRBV12-3/TRBV12-4
CASTHRDPLKTQYF
TGTGCCAGCACCCACAGGGACCCTCTTAAAACGCAGTATTTT
>TRBD1|-|TRBJ2-1|TRBV4-1
CASSPDRAPYNEQFF
TGCGCCAGCAGCCCCGACAGGGCGCCCTACAATGAGCAGTTCTTC
>TRBD1|-|TRBJ1-2|TRBV5-1
CASSTQGGYGYTF
TGCGCCAGCAGCACGCAGGGGGGGTATGGCTACACCTTC
>-|few|TRBJ1-5|TRBV6-5
CASSYSAGNQPQHF
TGTGCCAGCAGTTACTCGGCGGGAAATCAGCCCCAGCATTTT
>-|-|TRBJ1-2|TRBV2
CASGGTVANYGYTF
TGTGCCAGCGGGGGAACAGTTGCTAACTATGGCTACACCTTC
>-|few|TRBJ2-6|TRBV6-1
CASESGDGANVLTF
TGTGCCAGCGAAAGTGGTGATGGGGCCAACGTCCTGACTTTC
>TRBD1|-|TRBJ1-1|TRBV4-1
CASSRAGGPPTEAFF
TGCGCCAGCAGCCGAGCAGGGGGCCCCCCCACTGAAGCTTTCTTT
>-|few|TRBJ1-1|TRBV25-1
CASSDWGVGLGEAFF
TGTGCCAGCAGTGATTGGGGGGTTGGGTTGGGTGAAGCTTTCTTT
>-|few|TRBJ1-5|TRBV20-1
CSAPSAGNQPQHF
TGCAGTGCCCCCTCCGCGGGCAATCAGCCCCAGCATTTT
>-|few|TRBJ2-5|TRBV5-1
CASSLLYLTAGETQYF
TGCGCCAGCAGCTTGCTATATCTGACGGCTGGGGAGACCCAGTACTTC
>TRBD1|-|TRBJ2-2|TRBV6-2/TRBV6-3
CASSWDRPSTGELFF
TGTGCCAGCAGTTGGGACAGGCCTTCCACCGGGGAGCTGTTTTTT
>-|-|TRBJ2-5|TRBV3-1
CACSQRPTWGAEETQYF
TGTGCCTGCAGCCAGCGGCCCACTTGGGGGGCTGAAGAGACCCAGTACTTC
>TRBD1|-|TRBJ1-6|TRBV12-3/TRBV12-4
CASKGTGGLNSPLHF
TGTGCCAGCAAGGGGACAGGGGGGCTTAATTCACCCCTCCACTTT
>-|few|TRBJ2-2|TRBV14
CASSQDTNTGELFF
TGTGCCAGCAGCCAAGACACGAACACCGGGGAGCTGTTTTTT
>-|-|TRBJ2-2|TRBV28
CASSWGAAVGELFF
TGTGCCAGCTCCTGGGGGGCAGCGGTCGGGGAGCTGTTTTTT
>-|-|TRBJ1-5|TRBV27
CASSFRQGGTLNQPQHF
TGTGCCAGCAGTTTTCGGCAGGGAGGGACCCTCAATCAGCCCCAGCATTTT
>TRBD1|-|TRBJ1-1|TRBV7-3
CASSLSTGGQNTEAFF
TGTGCCAGCAGCTTATCCACAGGGGGACAGAACACTGAAGCTTTCTTT
>-|-|TRBJ1-2|TRBV21-1
CASSKVVGRDGYTF
TGTGCCAGCAGCAAAGTGGTGGGCAGAGATGGCTACACCTTC
>TRBD2|-|TRBJ2-1|TRBV11-2
CASSIMRSGGADEQFF
TGTGCCAGCAGCATCATGCGGAGCGGGGGGGCCGATGAGCAGTTCTTC
>-|few|TRBJ1-1|TRBV18
CASSPTGLAGAEAFF
TGTGCCAGCTCACCGACAGGCCTAGCAGGGGCTGAAGCTTTCTTT
>-|-|TRBJ2-3|TRBV7-9
CASSSRRRPDTQYF
TGTGCCAGCAGCTCACGCAGGAGACCAGATACGCAGTATTTT
>-|few|TRBJ2-2|TRBV7-9
CASSPTGHDEVGELFF
TGTGCCAGCAGCCCGACGGGGCACGATGAGGTCGGGGAGCTGTTTTTT
>-|few|TRBJ1-2|TRBV4-3
CASSQDLIGNYGYTF
TGCGCCAGCAGCCAAGATTTAATTGGGAACTATGGCTACACCTTC
>-|-|TRBJ2-1|TRBV5-1
CASSGGILYNEQFF
TGCGCCAGCAGCGGGGGTATCCTCTACAATGAGCAGTTCTTC
>TRBD1|-|TRBJ1-1|TRBV4-1
CASSHPGQGKSEAFF
TGCGCCAGCAGCCATCCCGGACAGGGGAAGTCTGAAGCTTTCTTT
>TRBD1|-|TRBJ1-5|TRBV3-1
CASSQEADRGFHF
TGTGCCAGCAGCCAAGAGGCGGACAGGGGATTCCATTTT
>-|-|TRBJ2-1|TRBV6-1
CASSEARGGVDEQFF
TGTGCCAGCAGTGAAGCGCGAGGAGGTGTAGATGAGCAGTTCTTC